This entry concerns a single TCR beta chain. Its antigen is undetermined. These data come from a study of shared clonotypes between healthy human individuals. Study observations and caveats: Large sequencing depth failed to make sorted-subset sequencing complete, rarefaction showed. Represented genetic and exposure-history diversity was restricted by having few donors. The naive CD4 repertoires of several donors were compared, and around 4.7% of clonotypes were shared. Among donors, sharing of clonotypes was expected to be affected by sequencing depth.

CDR1 SQVTM and CDR2 ANQGSEA come from the germline V gene. V lost 5 bases and J lost 0, with 10 bases in between. The CDR3 consists of 13 residues. The table came from immunoSEQ multiplex PCR; TCRdb's copy has only in-frame clones and leaves some out. The data contain millions of clones, more than 80% of them singletons. Sequencing input: naive CD4+ T cells sorted from blood. Subset here: CD45RA+ positively selected. The source of this sequence is a man between 18 and 29 years old in good health. V usage is TRBV29-1 and J usage is TRBJ1-2; D possibly corresponds to TRBD1 (6 bases). The CDR3 here is CSVRQGSNYGYTF. CDR3 nucleotide sequence: TGCAGCGTTCGTCAGGGGTCTAACTATGGCTACACCTTC.